This TCR beta chain emerged from a study of blood T cell repertoires in COVID-19. Study context: Samples representing acute and convalescent COVID-19 were sourced from the United States, Italy and Spain. In each case, the material was cDNA or gDNA derived from T cells, B-cell-depleted T cells, or PBMCs.

The V gene's germline CDR1 is SGHTA and CDR2 FQGNSA. Trimming shortened V by 5 bases and J by 7 bases, and 14 bases separated the two germline ends. There are 13 residues in the CDR3. Authors' analysis steps: Amplification of reference gene primers provided the estimated nucleated cell counts. The protocol was immunoSEQ multiplex PCR, while the TCRdb copy is restricted to in-frame clones and leaves out a portion. V and J calls and clone size are as listed in that table; D and trimming were resolved from the DNA. The sample has some 250,000 clones, more than 75% seen once; the top ten hold 0.99%. The sequence derives from a woman between 35 and 50 years old who had recovered from COVID-19. The sequenced sample consisted of peripheral blood. This chain uses TRBV7-2 with TRBJ1-2; a weak D match, TRBD1 (5 bases). CDR3 bases: TGTGCCAGCAGCGCCAGCGGGACGTCTGGCTACACCTTC. Protein sequence: CASSASGTSGYTF.